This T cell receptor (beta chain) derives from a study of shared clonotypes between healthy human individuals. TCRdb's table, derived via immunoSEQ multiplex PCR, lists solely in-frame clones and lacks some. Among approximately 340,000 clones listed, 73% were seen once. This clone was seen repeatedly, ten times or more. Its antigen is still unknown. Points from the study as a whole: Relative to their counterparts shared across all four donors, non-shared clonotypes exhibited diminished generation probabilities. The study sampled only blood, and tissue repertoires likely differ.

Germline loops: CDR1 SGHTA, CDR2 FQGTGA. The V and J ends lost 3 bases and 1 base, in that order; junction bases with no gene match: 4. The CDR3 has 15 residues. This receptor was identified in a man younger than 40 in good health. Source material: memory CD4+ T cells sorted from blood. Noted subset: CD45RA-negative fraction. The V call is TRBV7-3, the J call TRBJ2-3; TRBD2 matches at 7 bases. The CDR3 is CASSFDSGGTDTQYF. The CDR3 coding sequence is TGTGCCAGCAGCTTTGACAGCGGGGGCACAGATACGCAGTATTTT.